This TCR beta chain was captured by sequencing in a study of T-cell reconstitution after alpha-beta-depleted transplantation in children. Preparing the TCRbeta library involved the use of unique molecular identifiers. MiXCR was run by TCRdb on the PCR reads, yielding one entry per CDR3 protein. In the table there are hundreds of thousands of distinct CDR3 sequences, about 15% of which are singletons. With regard to this clonotype: No antigen is known for it.

This CDR3 is built from 16 residues. Germline V lookup: CDR1 SQVTM, CDR2 ANQGSEA. Unmatched junction bases numbered 7, after V lost 4 bases and J lost 0 bases. The study's findings and limits: T-cell numbers and diversity one year post-transplant derived largely from freshly generated T cells. In some patients, recipient T cells and intrathymic progenitors surviving conditioning explained high day-60 diversity. Reported findings indicate that, about two months after transplant, alpha-beta T cells came from several hundred expanded clones, which were derived from non-depleted graft cells.

Sample: PBMCs, mostly from graft donor cells, taken 360 days after TCRalphabeta/CD19-depleted stem cell transplant. V and J are TRBV29-1 and TRBJ2-7, with 12 bases aligning to TRBD1. This clonotype was obtained from a male patient under 18 who had a stem cell transplant for acute lymphoblastic leukemia, so the T cells may come from the graft donor. The DNA of the CDR3 is TGCAGCGTTGTGGGGACAGGGGGCGTTTTCTCCTACGAGCAGTACTTC. As protein: CSVVGTGGVFSYEQYF.